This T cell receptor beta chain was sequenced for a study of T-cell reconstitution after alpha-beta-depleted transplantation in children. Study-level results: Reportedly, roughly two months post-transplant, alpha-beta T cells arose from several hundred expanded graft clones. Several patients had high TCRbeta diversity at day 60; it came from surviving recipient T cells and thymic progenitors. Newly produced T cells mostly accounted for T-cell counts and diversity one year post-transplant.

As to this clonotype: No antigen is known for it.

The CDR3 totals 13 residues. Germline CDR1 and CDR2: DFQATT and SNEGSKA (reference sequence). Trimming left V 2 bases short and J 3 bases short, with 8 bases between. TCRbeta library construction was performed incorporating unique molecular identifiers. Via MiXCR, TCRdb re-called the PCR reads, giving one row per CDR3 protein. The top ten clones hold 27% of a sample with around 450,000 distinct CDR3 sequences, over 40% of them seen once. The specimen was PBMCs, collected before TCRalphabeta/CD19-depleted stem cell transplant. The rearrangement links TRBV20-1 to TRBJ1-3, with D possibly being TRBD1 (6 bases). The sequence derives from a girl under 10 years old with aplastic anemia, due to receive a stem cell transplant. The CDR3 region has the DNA TGCAGTGCTAGAAGCAGGGGTGGAAACACCATATATTTT. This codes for CSARSRGGNTIYF.